The 17 T cell receptor beta chains given below trace back to one sample, sequenced in a study of somatic mutations in cytotoxic T cells in rheumatoid arthritis. Measured with immunoSEQ multiplex PCR; TCRdb has only the in-frame clones, and not every one. The data contain more than 15,000 clones, 85% of them singletons. Sequencing input: CD8+ T cells sorted from blood. All receptors derive from a woman in her 40s with rheumatoid arthritis.

The chain couples TRBV6-1 to TRBJ1-1; 10 bases align to TRBD1. Germline V gene lookup returns CDR1 MNHNS and CDR2 SASEGT. V dropped 3 bases and J dropped 0; count of bases not matched to a gene: 7. The CDR3 is made up of 17 amino acids. In nucleotides, the CDR3 is TGTGCCAGCAGTGAGCGGGACAGGGGCGTTCTGAACACTGAAGCTTTCTTT. It specifies CASSERDRGVLNTEAFF.

The V and J genes are TRBV5-6 and TRBJ1-1; D is unclear. V was trimmed by 0 bases and J by 8 bases, leaving 20 bases between them. The CDR3 is 16 amino acids. CDR1 and CDR2 from the germline V gene are SGHDT and YYEEEE. The CDR3 reads CASSLAWTNPGREAFF. The CDR3, as DNA: TGTGCCAGCAGCTTGGCGTGGACTAACCCCGGGAGAGAAGCTTTCTTT.

The chain carries TRBV5-1 and TRBJ2-7; D is undetermined. Trimming took off 3 bases at V and 2 bases at J, with 9 bases between the two ends. Per the germline V gene, CDR1 is SGHRS and CDR2 is YFSETQ. The CDR3 sequence is 13 residues long. The DNA for the CDR3 is TGCGCCAGCAGCTGGCTCACAGCCTACGAGCAGTACTTC. This encodes CASSWLTAYEQYF. The whole variable domain, filled in from reference TRBV5-1 and TRBJ2-7, reads KAGVTQTPRYLIKTRGQQVTLSCSPISGHRSVSWYQQTPGQGLQFLFEYFSETQRNKGNFPGRFSGRQFSNSRSEMNVSTLELGDSALYLCASSWLTAYEQYFGPGTRLTVT.

V and J are TRBV5-6 and TRBJ2-7; the match to TRBD1 covers 7 bases. V shed 4 bases and J 4 bases; nucleotides not matched to a gene: 17. The CDR3 totals 17 residues. Germline V gene data show CDR1 as SGHDT and CDR2 as YYEEEE. As DNA, the CDR3 is TGTGCCAGCAGCCCATCCTCGGGACAGCTATACCCATACGAGCAGTACTTC. Its protein is CASSPSSGQLYPYEQYF.

This rearrangement joins TRBV11-3 to TRBJ2-5, with 8 bases fitting TRBD2. Trimming cost V 4 bases and J 5 bases; bases outside gene matches: 6. Looked up from germline, CDR1 is SGHNT and CDR2 is YENEEA. The CDR3 consists of 14 residues. CDR3 bases: TGTGCCAGCAGCTCCCGACTAGCGCCGGAGACCCAGTACTTC. Protein product: CASSSRLAPETQYF.

The chain joins TRBV27 to TRBJ2-7; TRBD2 agrees at 13 bases. The length of the CDR3 is 16 residues. Germline CDR1 MNHEY, CDR2 SMNVEV (reference sequence). V was pared by 5 bases and J by 6 bases, with 10 bases of the junction left unmatched. The CDR3 protein is CASSQGLAGTAGEQYF. CDR3 nucleotides: TGTGCCAGCAGTCAGGGACTAGCGGGGACCGCCGGCGAGCAGTACTTC.

This clone was seen a few times. V gene TRBV7-9 combines with J gene TRBJ2-7; a possible D gene is TRBD1 (5 bases). V dropped 4 bases and J dropped 5 bases, with 9 bases sitting between them. The CDR3 is made up of 12 amino acids. Germline assignment: CDR1 SEHNR and CDR2 FQNEAQ (reference sequence). The CDR3: CASSSGLHEQYF. Written as DNA, the CDR3 is TGTGCCAGCAGCTCAGGGTTACACGAGCAGTACTTC.

The rearrangement joins TRBV11-3 to TRBJ2-3; no reliable D call. Germline V gives CDR1 SGHNT, CDR2 YENEEA. V was shortened by 2 bases and J by 2 bases, with 14 bases between the two germline ends. CDR3 length equals 16 residues. The CDR3: CASSLNEVPPTDTQYF. The CDR3 DNA is TGTGCCAGCAGCTTAAATGAGGTTCCCCCCACAGATACGCAGTATTTT.

V is TRBV6-5 and J is TRBJ2-2; no clear D gene. The CDR3 runs 13 residues. Between the trimmed V and J ends, which lost 0 bases and 6 bases, there was a span of 5 bases. The germline CDR1 and CDR2 sequences are MNHEY and SVGAGI. CDR3 nucleotides: TGTGCCAGCAGTTACTCGGCCGCCGGGGAGCTGTTTTTT. Amino acids: CASSYSAAGELFF.

The chain links TRBV10-3 to TRBJ2-7; TRBD2 matches 9 bases. This CDR3 is built from 13 residues. From germline, CDR1 is ENHRY and CDR2 SYGVKD. Trimming at V came to 2 bases and at J to 5 bases, leaving 1 base not matched to a gene. CDR3 DNA: TGTGCCATCAGTGAGGGGACTAGCAACGAGCAGTACTTC. It translates to CAISEGTSNEQYF.

Points on this clone: Within the sample, other DNA sequences also encode this same CDR3. The chain uses TRBV5-6 and TRBJ2-3; D is unclear. Germline lookup yields CDR1 SGHDT and CDR2 YYEEEE. V dropped 0 bases and J dropped 2 bases, with 7 bases sitting between them. The CDR3 has 14 amino acids. CDR3 sequence (DNA): TGTGCCAGCAGCTTGGAAACTACCACAGATACGCAGTATTTT. Amino acid sequence: CASSLETTTDTQYF. The full variable domain, completed using reference TRBV5-6 and TRBJ2-3, is DAGVTQSPTHLIKTRGQQVTLRCSPKSGHDTVSWYQQALGQGPQFIFQYYEEEERQRGNFPDRFSGHQFPNYSSELNVNALLLGDSALYLCASSLETTTDTQYFGPGTRLTVL.

J is TRBJ1-3 and V is TRBV7-3; D might be TRBD1 (6 bases). In germline, CDR1 is SGHTA, CDR2 FQGTGA. This CDR3 is 14 amino acids long. V shed 5 bases and J shed 0 bases, with 8 bases lying between them. The CDR3 loop reads CASSAGDSGNTIYF. The CDR3 DNA sequence: TGTGCCAGCAGCGCAGGGGACTCTGGAAACACCATATATTTT.

The gene calls are TRBV7-9 and TRBJ2-1, with TRBD2 as a possible D gene (6 bases). This CDR3 has 13 residues. CDR1 and CDR2 (germline): SEHNR, FQNEAQ (reference sequence). Between the trimmed V and J ends, which lost 5 bases and 6 bases, there was a span of 11 bases. The CDR3 region has the DNA TGTGCCAGCAGCGGGGACTTTCCCAATGAGCAGTTCTTC. It is translated as CASSGDFPNEQFF.

V gene TRBV1 combines with J gene TRBJ2-5; TRBD2 was called by the table and not checked on the DNA. TRBV1 is termed a pseudogene. The CDR3 totals 21 residues. The CDR3 here is CTSSHRPSASGADLSSKTQYF. The CDR3 region has the DNA TGCACCAGCAGCCATCGACCTTCCGCTAGCGGGGCAGACCTTTCTTCGAAGACCCAGTACTTC.

This clone showed up just a few times. V and J are TRBV4-1 and TRBJ2-7; D is unresolved. Germline-derived CDR1 and CDR2 are MGHRA and YSYEKL. The CDR3 totals 16 residues. Trimming shortened V by 5 bases and J by 1 base, and 18 bases separated the two germline ends. CDR3 nucleotide sequence: TGCGCCAGCAGCTTCTCGTTGGGCGCTGGATCCTACGAGCAGTACTTC. It translates to CASSFSLGAGSYEQYF.

This clone was observed a single time. The chain recombines TRBV27 with TRBJ2-7; D is unresolved. Germline V gene data show CDR1 as MNHEY and CDR2 as SMNVEV (reference sequence). This CDR3 is built from 14 residues. The V and J ends lost 5 bases and 1 base respectively, with 12 bases between them. In DNA form, the CDR3 reads TGTGCCAGCAGTCCCGGGTCAGAATCCTACGAGCAGTACTTC. Translation: CASSPGSESYEQYF.

This sequence joins TRBV5-5 and TRBJ1-2; D unresolved. CDR1 and CDR2 from the germline V gene are SGHKS and YYEKEE (reference sequence). The CDR3 contains 13 residues. V shed 0 bases and J shed 3 bases, with 6 bases lying between them. The CDR3 loop is CASSLAPDYGYTF. DNA of the CDR3: TGTGCCAGCAGCTTGGCGCCGGACTATGGCTACACCTTC.